This entry features one TCR beta chain sequence. Its antigen is still unknown. Per-base qualities were not stored, and no clone one base away is much larger. The cohort comprised 670 or so healthy bone marrow donors. At the time of sampling, all cohort members were nominally healthy, though unrecorded immune exposures were likely present. The donor was CMV seropositive and belonged to the group of 250 to 300 seropositive cohort members. Each donor provided a peripheral blood sample, and peripheral blood mononuclear cells were used for TCR beta sequencing. Genomic DNA was extracted from the blood cell samples with the Qiagen DNeasy Blood Extraction Kit. The data were obtained in a study of cytomegalovirus exposure and HLA in healthy donors (dated by TCRdb to about 2017). For context, the study as a whole: An earlier analysis of some 550 of the donors reported roughly 270 Gb of sequence data and some 100 million unique TCR beta sequences from about 180 million T cells. Approximately 300 gigabases of sequencing data and approximately 85 million unique TCR sequences were included in an early release covering about 700 HLA-typed donors. Typing coverage differed by locus: A, B, C, DRB1 and DQB1 were typed in roughly 620-630 donors, DQA1 in about 510, DPA1 in 600 to 610, and DPB1 in approximately 450. The study profiled the T cell repertoires of 666 subjects by immunosequencing and related them to cytomegalovirus serostatus. The study was designed to test whether signatures of past pathogen exposure could be identified by cataloging public T cell receptors. To predict cytomegalovirus infection status, the study combined high-throughput TCR immunosequencing, statistical association of individual TCRs with disease status, and machine learning. A later analysis re-analyzed previously published TCR beta repertoires from roughly 690 donors and added high-resolution HLA genotyping to study TCR occurrence patterns. On average, around 230,000 unique TCR beta nucleotide sequences were sequenced per donor among 350 to 400 genotyped donors of the cohort, with roughly 19% of those sequences being non-productive. Donor age, sex, ethnicity and CMV serostatus were compiled alongside the repertoire data. Every repertoire in the discovery cohort had been generated on one and the same sequencing platform. An earlier analysis of around 640 of the donors used high-throughput TCR beta sequencing to judge whether each TCR beta V gene segment behaved as functional or pseudogenic. A separate validation cohort of roughly 130 different subjects was used in addition to the roughly 640-subject first cohort. Both class I and class II loci were covered by HLA typing, at four-digit resolution. A later genetic analysis used genome-wide SNP genotypes for about 60% of the roughly 700 donors, treating that subset as a discovery cohort. Rather than using new phenotypic data, the later analysis identified candidate immune exposures from TCR beta sequences and from how often those sequences occurred across donors. Among the roughly 400 genotyped donors, approximately 77% belonged to the genetic ancestry cluster associated with self-reported Caucasian donors. A handful of DR-DQ haplotypes were handled as single units for association and clustering because linkage in the cohort was strong. Broader findings and caveats from the paper: An association between a missense DCLRE1C variant and V-gene and J-gene trimming of TCR beta chains was found in a later genetic analysis and replicated in an independent cohort. The study gave a list of some 150 TCR beta chains associated with cytomegalovirus. Because some donors lacked HLA typing at each locus, the association tests relied only on the typed subset. A later analysis found that TCR association rates varied across HLA loci, with DRB1 alleles showing the most associated TCRs and HLA-C alleles the fewest. The cohort was sequenced for TCR beta chains only, and without alpha or paired-chain data the features that could be detected were limited. Assigning TCR associations to individual alleles was difficult when HLA alleles, especially DR and DQ, strongly co-occurred. In vitro tests confirmed that a few of the cytomegalovirus-associated TCR beta chains recognize cytomegalovirus antigens. In a later analysis, HLA-associated TCR beta chains were found to be more clonally expanded and to have lower generation probabilities than equally common non-associated chains. While some public TCRs were present in many individuals, most TCR sequences turned up only very rarely across donors. A later analysis reported that several top co-occurrence clusters appeared linked to parvovirus B19, influenza, CMV and Epstein-Barr virus. A further reported finding was that TCR beta sequences accurately predicted the HLA-A and HLA-B alleles for most subjects in the first cohort. In a later genetic analysis, fewer N-insertions in productive TCRs were reported among donors in an Asian-associated ancestry cluster than the approximately 630-donor mean. In a later analysis, more than 15,000 TCR beta sequences were associated with specific HLA alleles at a false discovery rate of 0.05. Presence/absence analyses assumed roughly uniform sequencing depth across donors, an assumption that may not hold. Cytomegalovirus status was reported to be diagnosed by the classifier with high specificity and sensitivity in both the original and validation cohorts. A group of highly shared sequence variants was considered likely to be a technical artifact of the sequencing pipeline. The authors suggested that the approach could potentially be extended to other disease states and immunological phenotypes. For the cohort, immune exposure information was limited to CMV serostatus. Correlated functional status among segregating V segments might reflect linkage disequilibrium, but an unknown experimental factor could not be ruled out. In an earlier analysis of about 540 of the donors, most TCR beta V segments were observed in productive rearrangements about 90% or about 30% of the time, broadly matching IMGT annotations. Some IMGT-functional V segments, including TRBV6-2 and TRBV6-3, could not be distinguished by the 87-base-pair reads and were therefore excluded. Fewer than 20 rarely observed V segments, including chromosome 9 orphons, were excluded from the earlier analysis of 550 to 700 of the donors because counts were too low. In a later analysis, most CMV-associated TCR beta chains were found to appear HLA-restricted, with HLA associations seemingly driven largely by CMV exposure.

Receptors were amplified or captured by the immunoSEQ multiplex PCR assay. For the multiplex PCR, a mixture combining 60 forward primers for TCR Vbeta segments and 13 reverse primers for TCR Jbeta segments was used. The CDR3 region of rearranged TCR beta genes was amplified from genomic DNA by a multiplex PCR assay. The amplified TCR beta libraries were sequenced on the Illumina HiSeq System as 87-base-pair reads. Regarding the original processing steps: Across the 700 or so repertoires, a later analysis counted roughly 77 million unique TCR beta chains, approximately 10 million of which were shared by at least two donors. Raw reads were error-corrected and collapsed into unique sequences by a nearest-neighbor algorithm in which closely related sequences were merged to remove PCR and sequencing errors. V, D and J gene segments were assigned by aligning CDR3 sequences to IMGT reference sequences. Each retained sequence needed at least a six-nucleotide match to both a V gene segment and a J gene segment. A rearrangement counted as productive if the CDR3 had no stop codons and remained in frame with V and J, and every other rearrangement counted as non-productive. CDR3 was defined according to IMGT convention as the region running from the second conserved V-encoded cysteine to the conserved J-encoded phenylalanine. In an earlier analysis of around 540 of the donors, sequences lacking an unambiguous match to a single V gene segment were excluded. In an earlier analysis of roughly 500 of the donors, V segments were called functional above 56.7% productive rearrangements and were called segregating when the between-donor standard deviation exceeded 5%. A statistical classification framework was developed to diagnose cytomegalovirus status using the catalog of TCR beta chain sequences. In a later analysis, V and J genes were assigned by comparing TCR nucleotide sequences against IMGT/GENE-DB human TR gene sequences. Using the TCRdist pipeline, a later analysis assigned CDR3 sequences along with most-parsimonious VDJ recombination scenarios. A later analysis defined each TCR beta chain by its CDR3 amino acid sequence plus V-gene family, and excluded reads lacking a unique V-gene family. As a way to deal with suspected cross-contamination and a sequencing artifact, a later analysis dropped over 550 nucleotide sequences that were highly shared and had low generation probability. In a later analysis, a clonal expansion index for each public chain was calculated from normalized within-repertoire ranks of inferred template counts. Generation probabilities in a later analysis came from a VDJ recombination model fitted to out-of-frame rearrangements, and those results were checked against IGoR. Hypergeometric tests were used in a later analysis to score TCR-TCR, TCR-HLA and TCR-CMV co-occurrence, with a repertoire-size bias correction applied to the TCR pairs. In a later analysis, false discovery rates were estimated by permuting HLA or CMV assignments 20 times. A later analysis grouped co-occurring TCRs with DBSCAN, adding TCRdist sequence similarity when clustering within HLA-allele-positive subsets. Repertoires with fewer than 30,000 or more than 120,000 public chains, plus five repertoires with anomalous nucleotide sharing, were excluded from co-occurrence clustering. As stored in TCRdb, this immuneACCESS dataset retains in-frame rearrangements with V and J assigned. A fraction of the clones does not appear; measured against another copy, unresolved V genes explain less than half of the discrepancy, and the remainder lacks a known reason. The V and J calls and clone size come from that table; D and trimming were worked out from the DNA. For this sample there are some 130,000 clones; around three quarters appear just once. Approximately 7% of the sample lies in the top ten.

Between the V and J ends, shortened by 5 bases and 3 bases respectively, the junction contains 11 bases. The CDR3 numbers 14 residues from cysteine through phenylalanine. Of the read, only the CDR3 DNA is kept; its 42 bases are in frame from base 1. Sequences SGHVS (CDR1) and FNYEAQ (CDR2) are obtained from the germline V gene. Sample: PBMCs. The TCR was taken from a man aged 35 to 55 in good health and CMV-seropositive. Here the chain combines TRBV7-6 and TRBJ1-5, with the identity of the D gene unclear. CDR3 region: CASSRVGDNQPQHF. The DNA sequence is as follows: TGTGCCAGCAGCCGCGTGGGAGACAATCAGCCCCAGCATTTT.